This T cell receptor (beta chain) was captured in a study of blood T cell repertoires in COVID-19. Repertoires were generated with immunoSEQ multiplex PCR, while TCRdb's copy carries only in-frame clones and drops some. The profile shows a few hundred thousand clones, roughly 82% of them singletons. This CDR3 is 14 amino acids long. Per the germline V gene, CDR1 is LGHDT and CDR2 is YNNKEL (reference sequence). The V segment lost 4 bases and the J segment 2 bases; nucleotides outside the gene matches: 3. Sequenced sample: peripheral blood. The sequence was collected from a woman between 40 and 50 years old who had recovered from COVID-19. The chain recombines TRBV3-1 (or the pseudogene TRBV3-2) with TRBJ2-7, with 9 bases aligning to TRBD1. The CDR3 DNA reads TGTGCCAGCAGCCGACAGGGGGTTACCTACGAGCAGTACTTC. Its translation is CASSRQGVTYEQYF.